This entry describes one T cell receptor (beta chain). The source of the sample is a study of blood T cell repertoires in COVID-19. Study context: Samples representing acute and convalescent COVID-19 were sourced from the United States, Italy and Spain. The analysed material was cDNA or gDNA that came from T cells, B-cell-depleted T cells, or PBMCs.

Original data processing: Amplification of reference gene primers was used by the study to estimate nucleated cell counts. Data came from immunoSEQ multiplex PCR; TCRdb stores just in-frame clones and leaves some out. Clonal size and the V and J genes are those of that table, whereas D and trimming came from the DNA. The profile covers 55,000 to 90,000 clones, with more than 75% appearing a single time and around 1.3% taken by the ten largest. This clonotype was sampled from a human donor in a cohort sampled during active COVID-19. The sample consisted of peripheral blood.

The CDR3 region has the DNA TGTGCCAGCAGTGGGGCTTTGGCCCAGCCCCAGCATTTT. Translation gives CASSGALAQPQHF. V and J are TRBV5-8 and TRBJ1-5; possibly TRBD1 for D (5 bases). V was cut by 5 bases and J by 7 bases, with 13 bases left in between. The CDR3 sequence is 13 residues long. The germline gives CDR1 SGHTS, CDR2 YDEGEE.